This T cell receptor beta chain was retrieved from a study of cytomegalovirus exposure and HLA in healthy donors. Notes on the study in general: Through in vitro validation, a few CMV-associated chains were shown to be specific for CMV antigens. Cytomegalovirus-associated TCR beta chains were listed, numbering under 200.

Comment on this clone: The antigen is unknown.

It was the 120-subject validation cohort, separate from the roughly 700-subject first cohort, to which the donors belonged. TCRdb's table, derived via immunoSEQ multiplex PCR, lists solely in-frame clones and lacks some. The sample yields approximately 100,000 clones, approximately 93% seen once. Material: PBMCs. The clonotype originates from a woman younger than 45 in good health and CMV-seropositive.

The CDR3 protein is CASSLAGWSTEAFF. The CDR3 coding sequence is TGTGCCAGCAGCTTGGCAGGGTGGAGTACTGAAGCTTTCTTT. The chain recombines TRBV5-4 with TRBJ1-1; TRBD1 might be the D (5 bases). Germline V lookup: CDR1 SGHNT, CDR2 YYREEE (reference sequence). CDR3 length: 14 residues. Trimming removed 0 bases from V and 5 bases from J, with 11 bases in between.